One sample yielded the 20 T cell receptor beta chains listed below, sequenced in a study of T cells expressing NK-cell markers. TCRdb reprocessed the 5' RACE reads and stores each CDR3 protein as one record, lacking DNA. Its listing shows about 160,000 distinct CDR3 sequences. The sample taken for sequencing was blood T cells: a sorted CD56 or NKG2C T cell subset, CD4+ or CD8+ T cells, or bulk PBMC T cells (not recorded which). Every receptor here comes from a man aged 18 to 69 in good health.

The chain carries TRBV12-3 or TRBV12-4 and TRBJ1-2; TCRdb proposes TRBD1, but this gene call is untestable without DNA. The CDR3 runs 17 residues. The CDR3 region is CASSLMEWGGDTYGYTF.

The chain has TRBV20-1 and TRBJ2-5; TCRdb's assignment of TRBD1 cannot be checked, as there is no DNA. Germline CDR1 is DFQATT and CDR2 is SNEGSKA (reference sequence). This CDR3 is built from 14 residues. The CDR3 protein is CSAREGTAHETQYF.

The chain has TRBV7-8 and TRBJ2-7; there is no DNA to check the TCRdb D call of TRBD2. Germline V gives CDR1 SGHVS, CDR2 FQNEAQ. The CDR3 has 14 residues. CDR3 amino acids: CASSLVAGGGEQYF.

CDR3: CSAGLAGGRSTDTQYF. This chain joins TRBV20-1 and TRBJ2-3; no DNA is available, so the TRBD2 call from TCRdb remains unchecked. Germline V gene sequence: CDR1 DFQATT, CDR2 SNEGSKA (reference sequence). The CDR3 length is 16 residues.

The chain carries TRBV7-8 and TRBJ1-4; TCRdb outputs TRBD1, but without DNA this stays unchecked. In germline, CDR1 is SGHVS, CDR2 FQNEAQ. The CDR3 covers 15 residues. This chain's CDR3 is CASSLVGGANEKLFF.

The chain recombines TRBV27 with TRBJ2-3; TCRdb gives TRBD2 as the D gene, but with no DNA this cannot be confirmed. The CDR3 covers 16 residues. CDR1 and CDR2 from the germline V gene are MNHEY and SMNVEV (reference sequence). The CDR3 loop is CASREPGLAGTDTQYF.

The chain is built from TRBV4-1 and TRBJ2-3. Per germline, CDR1 MGHRA and CDR2 YSYEKL. The CDR3 is 15 residues long. The CDR3 sequence is CASSQEGRLTDTQYF.

This chain's CDR3 is CASSSTADKETQYF. This chain connects TRBV7-9 to TRBJ2-5; TCRdb picks TRBD2, but there is no DNA to check that call. The CDR3 spans 14 residues. CDR1 and CDR2 from the germline V gene are SEHNR and FQNEAQ (reference sequence). The full variable domain, with the rest looked up from reference TRBV7-9 and TRBJ2-5, is DTGVSQNPRHKITKRGQNVTFRCDPISEHNRLYWYRQTLGQGPEFLTYFQNEAQLEKSRLLSDRFSAERPKGSFSTLEIQRTEQGDSAMYLCASSSTADKETQYFGPGTRLLVL.

J is TRBJ2-7 and V is TRBV6-1; the D call of TRBD1 rests on TCRdb alone, since no DNA is present to check it. The germline V gene encodes CDR1 MNHNS and CDR2 SASEGT. The CDR3 sequence is 13 residues long. This CDR3 reads CALGGQGVYEQYF.

The rearrangement joins TRBV24-1 to TRBJ2-1; TCRdb reports TRBD1, a call that lacks DNA to check it against. The CDR3 is made up of 14 amino acids. CDR1 KGHDR and CDR2 SFDVKD come from the germline V gene. CDR3: CATSGGTGSDEQFF.

The chain joins TRBV20-1 to TRBJ1-2; the D gene TCRdb calls, TRBD1, cannot be checked with no DNA. The CDR3 runs 16 residues. Germline loops: CDR1 DFQATT, CDR2 SNEGSKA (reference sequence). The CDR3 sequence is CSARDIGDRVGYGYTF.

The chain recombines TRBV6-1 with TRBJ2-4; TCRdb returns TRBD1, unconfirmable since there is no DNA. This CDR3 is built from 16 residues. Germline CDR1 MNHNS, CDR2 SASEGT. The CDR3 protein is CASREVPGAGKNIQYF.

The chain employs TRBV19 and TRBJ2-1. The germline V gene has CDR1 LNHDA and CDR2 SQIVND (reference sequence). This CDR3 has 14 amino acids. The CDR3 sequence: CASSIWDDTNEQFF.

CDR3 sequence: CAISDPGTGRNTQYF. The chain uses TRBV10-3 and TRBJ2-3; checking the TCRdb D call of TRBD1 is not possible without DNA. The CDR3 runs to 15 residues. Germline CDR1 ENHRY, CDR2 SYGVKD.

The CDR3 sequence: CASSLMAGNTNEQFF. The chain uses TRBV6-4 and TRBJ2-1; TCRdb picks TRBD2, but there is no DNA to check that call. The CDR3 is 15 amino acids. Germline V gene data show CDR1 as MRHNA and CDR2 as SNTAGT.

This chain connects TRBV10-2 to TRBJ2-7; the TRBD2 assignment by TCRdb is unverifiable without DNA. The CDR3 has 14 residues. Per the germline V gene, CDR1 is WSHSY and CDR2 is SAAADI. The CDR3 is CASSEEVGGYEQYF.

J is TRBJ1-3 and V is TRBV5-1. Germline V gene lookup returns CDR1 SGHRS and CDR2 YFSETQ. This CDR3 is built from 13 residues. The CDR3 reads CASSWSTGNTIYF.

The chain uses TRBV27 and TRBJ2-1. Germline lookup yields CDR1 MNHEY and CDR2 SMNVEV (reference sequence). This CDR3 region has 12 residues. CDR3: CASSLMAELWFF.

This rearrangement joins TRBV3-1 to TRBJ2-7; TCRdb designates TRBD1, a call that cannot be tested without DNA. This CDR3 comprises 15 residues. The germline V gene encodes CDR1 LGHDT and CDR2 YNNKEL (reference sequence). CDR3 region: CASSPQGTENYEQYF.

The chain combines TRBV7-7 with TRBJ2-7; TCRdb proposes TRBD1, but this gene call is untestable without DNA. Germline V gene lookup returns CDR1 SSHAT and CDR2 FNYEAQ (reference sequence). There are 16 residues in the CDR3. CDR3 region: CASSLAGPPGYYEQYF.